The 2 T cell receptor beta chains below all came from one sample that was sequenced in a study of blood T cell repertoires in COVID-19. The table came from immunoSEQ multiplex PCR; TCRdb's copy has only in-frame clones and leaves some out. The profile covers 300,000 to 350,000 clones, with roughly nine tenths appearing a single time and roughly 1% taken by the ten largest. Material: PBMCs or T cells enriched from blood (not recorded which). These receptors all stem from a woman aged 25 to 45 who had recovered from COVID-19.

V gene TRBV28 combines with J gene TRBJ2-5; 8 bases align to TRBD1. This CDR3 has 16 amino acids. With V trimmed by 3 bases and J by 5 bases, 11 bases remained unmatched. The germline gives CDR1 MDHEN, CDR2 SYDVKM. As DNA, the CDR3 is TGTGCCAGCAGTTTCCCCTGGACAGGGCGGGCGGAGACCCAGTACTTC. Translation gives CASSFPWTGRAETQYF. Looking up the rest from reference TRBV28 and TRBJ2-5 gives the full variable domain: DVKVTQSSRYLVKRTGEKVFLECVQDMDHENMFWYRQDPGLGLRLIYFSYDVKMKEKGDIPEGYSVSREKKERFSLILESASTNQTSMYLCASSFPWTGRAETQYFGPGTRLLVL.

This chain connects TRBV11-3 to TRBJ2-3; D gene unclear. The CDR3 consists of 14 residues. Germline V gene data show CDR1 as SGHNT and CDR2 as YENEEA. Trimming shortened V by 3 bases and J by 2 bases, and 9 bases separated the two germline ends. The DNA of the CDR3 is TGTGCCAGCAGCTTGGAGTCGACCACAGATACGCAGTATTTT. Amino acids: CASSLESTTDTQYF.